This T cell receptor (beta chain) was captured in a study of cytomegalovirus exposure and HLA in healthy donors (dated by TCRdb to the late 2010s). Concerning the study at large: In an earlier analysis of under 600 of the donors, 276 Gb of sequence data and approximately 120 million unique TCR beta sequences from 180 million or so T cells were reported. An early release that covered some 630 HLA-typed donors contained about 300 gigabases of sequencing data and around 85 million unique TCR sequences. The genetic ancestry cluster associated with self-reported Caucasian donors included about 84% of the 300 to 400 genotyped donors. The study aimed to test whether signatures of past pathogen exposure could be identified by cataloging public T cell receptors. The study used immunosequencing to profile the T cell repertoires of approximately 630 subjects and linked those repertoires to cytomegalovirus serostatus. Besides the first cohort of hundreds of subjects, a separate validation cohort made up of over 95 different subjects was used. To predict cytomegalovirus infection status, the study combined high-throughput TCR immunosequencing, statistical association of individual TCRs with disease status, and machine learning. A later analysis re-analyzed previously published TCR beta repertoires from approximately 700 donors and added high-resolution HLA genotyping to study TCR occurrence patterns. Rather than using new phenotypic data, the later analysis identified candidate immune exposures from TCR beta sequences and from how often those sequences occurred across donors. In an earlier analysis of several hundred of the donors, high-throughput TCR beta sequencing was used to judge whether each TCR beta V gene segment behaved as functional or pseudogenic. Alongside the repertoire data, information on donor age, sex, ethnicity and CMV serostatus was compiled. Genome-wide SNP genotypes for about 65% of the 666 donors were used in a later genetic analysis, which treated that subset as a discovery cohort. All discovery cohort repertoires had been generated using a single sequencing platform. HLA typing covered class I and class II loci at four-digit resolution. The number of typed donors differed by locus: about 620-640 for A, B, C, DRB1 and DQB1; approximately 520 for DQA1; 606 for DPA1; and roughly 450 for DPB1. Four or five DR-DQ haplotypes were handled as single units for association and clustering because linkage in the cohort was strong. Among several hundred genotyped donors of the cohort, an average of about 220,000 unique TCR beta nucleotide sequences was sequenced per donor, of which approximately 18% were non-productive. The study at large found these results: Strong co-occurrence of HLA alleles, especially DR and DQ, made assigning TCR associations to individual alleles difficult. The study listed approximately 150 TCR beta chains as associated with cytomegalovirus. An association between a missense DCLRE1C variant and V-gene and J-gene trimming of TCR beta chains was found in a later genetic analysis and replicated in an independent cohort. In a later analysis, several top co-occurrence clusters were reported to appear linked to parvovirus B19, influenza, CMV and Epstein-Barr virus. A later analysis found that most CMV-associated TCR beta chains appeared HLA-restricted, with HLA associations seemingly driven largely by CMV exposure. Because counts were too low, roughly 18 rarely observed V segments, including chromosome 9 orphons, were left out of the earlier analysis of some 600 of the donors. HLA typing was unavailable for some donors at each locus, so association tests used only the typed subset. While some public TCRs were present in many individuals, most TCR sequences turned up only very rarely across donors. It was suggested by the authors that the approach could potentially be generalized to other disease states and immunological phenotypes. In an earlier analysis of more than 500 of the donors, most TCR beta V segments appeared in productive rearrangements about 87% or about 30% of the time, broadly matching IMGT annotations. In a later analysis, TCR association rates were found to vary across HLA loci, with the most associated TCRs seen for DRB1 alleles and the fewest for HLA-C alleles. A few of the identified cytomegalovirus-associated TCR beta chains were confirmed in vitro to be specific for cytomegalovirus antigens. The cohort was sequenced for TCR beta chains only, and without alpha or paired-chain data the features that could be detected were limited. Correlated functional status among segregating V segments might be attributable to linkage disequilibrium, but an unknown experimental factor could not be ruled out. Compared with the roughly 700-donor mean, donors in an Asian-associated ancestry cluster had fewer N-insertions in productive TCRs, according to a later genetic analysis. For the cohort, immune exposure information was limited to CMV serostatus. The classifier was reported to diagnose cytomegalovirus status with high specificity and sensitivity in both the original cohort and the validation cohort. A cluster of highly shared sequence variants was judged likely to be a technical artifact of the sequencing pipeline. In a later analysis, HLA-associated TCR beta chains were found to be more clonally expanded and to have lower generation probabilities than equally common non-associated chains. Roughly uniform sequencing depth across donors was assumed in presence/absence analyses, although this assumption may not hold. Specific HLA alleles were associated with over 15,000 TCR beta sequences at a false discovery rate of 0.05 in a later analysis. Some IMGT-functional V segments, including TRBV6-2 and TRBV6-3, could not be told apart with the 87-base-pair reads, so those segments were excluded. A further reported finding was that TCR beta sequences accurately predicted the HLA-A and HLA-B alleles for most subjects in the first cohort.

On this clone: Its cognate antigen has yet to be identified. No much larger clonotype is one base removed from it; base qualities were not supplied.

Its CDR3 holds 13 amino acids, cysteine through phenylalanine. This entry keeps only the CDR3 DNA: 39 bases, framed from base 1. The germline V gene (reference sequence) yields SGHNT for CDR1 and YYREEE for CDR2. The V and J ends are trimmed by 4 bases and 3 bases, leaving 10 bases between them. Receptors were amplified or captured by the immunoSEQ multiplex PCR assay. For the multiplex PCR, a mixture combining 60 forward primers for TCR Vbeta segments and 13 reverse primers for TCR Jbeta segments was used. A multiplex PCR assay on genomic DNA amplified the CDR3 region of rearranged TCR beta genes. The amplified TCR beta libraries were sequenced on the Illumina HiSeq System as 87-base-pair reads. As for how the authors treated the data: Across the 640 or so repertoires, a later analysis counted 60 million to 90 million unique TCR beta chains, around 11 million of which were shared by at least two donors. Raw reads were error-corrected and collapsed into unique sequences by a nearest-neighbor algorithm in which closely related sequences were merged to remove PCR and sequencing errors. CDR3 sequences were aligned to IMGT reference sequences to assign V, D and J gene segments. For a sequence to be retained, a match of at least six nucleotides was required to both a V gene segment and a J gene segment. A rearrangement counted as productive if the CDR3 had no stop codons and remained in frame with V and J, and every other rearrangement counted as non-productive. CDR3 was defined according to IMGT convention as the region running from the second conserved V-encoded cysteine to the conserved J-encoded phenylalanine. The earlier analysis of about 590 of the donors excluded sequences that lacked an unambiguous match to a single V gene segment. An earlier analysis of fewer than 650 of the donors classified V segments as functional when productive rearrangements were above 56.7% and as segregating when the standard deviation between donors was above 5%. To diagnose cytomegalovirus status from the catalog of TCR beta chain sequences, a statistical classification framework was built. In a later analysis, V and J genes were assigned by comparing TCR nucleotide sequences against IMGT/GENE-DB human TR gene sequences. The TCRdist pipeline was used in a later analysis to assign CDR3 sequences and most-parsimonious VDJ recombination scenarios. In a later analysis, every TCR beta chain was defined by the combination of its CDR3 amino acid sequence and its V-gene family, and reads without a unique V-gene family were dropped. A later analysis removed roughly 590 highly shared, low-generation-probability nucleotide sequences to deal with suspected cross-contamination and a sequencing artifact. In a later analysis, a clonal expansion index was calculated for each public chain from normalized within-repertoire ranks of inferred template counts. In a later analysis, generation probabilities were computed using a VDJ recombination model fitted to out-of-frame rearrangements, and the results were checked against IGoR. A later analysis scored TCR-TCR, TCR-HLA and TCR-CMV co-occurrence with hypergeometric tests, applying a repertoire-size bias correction to TCR pairs. False discovery rates were estimated in a later analysis by permuting HLA or CMV assignments 20 times. A later analysis grouped co-occurring TCRs with DBSCAN, adding TCRdist sequence similarity when clustering within HLA-allele-positive subsets. Repertoires with fewer than 30,000 or more than 120,000 public chains were left out of co-occurrence clustering, as were about five repertoires with anomalous nucleotide sharing. TCRdb took this table from immuneACCESS and kept in-frame rearrangements with V and J called. Such tables lack part of the clones; where checked against another copy, unresolved V genes explain under half of the gap, and the rest is unexplained. V, J and clone size reflect that table, while D and trimming were determined from the DNA. This sample is represented by tens of thousands of clones; around nine tenths of them were singletons. In total, the top ten clones hold roughly 8.3% of the sample.

The cohort consisted of 600 or so healthy bone marrow donors. At the time of sampling, all cohort members were nominally healthy, though unrecorded immune exposures were likely present. The donor was CMV seropositive and was included in the group of approximately 300 seropositive cohort members. Each donor provided a peripheral blood sample, and peripheral blood mononuclear cells were used for TCR beta sequencing. Genomic DNA was extracted from the blood cell samples with the Qiagen DNeasy Blood Extraction Kit. The sequence derives from a man aged 25 to 40 in good health and CMV-seropositive. The sequenced sample was PBMCs. The chain couples TRBV5-4 to TRBJ1-2; matching of 5 bases hints at TRBD1 as the D gene. The sequenced DNA is TGTGCCAGCAGCCCGACAGCTTACTATGGCTACACCTTC. Its protein is CASSPTAYYGYTF.